Listed below are T cell receptor beta chains from one sample, sequenced in a study of shared clonotypes between healthy human individuals. Sequencing was performed with immunoSEQ multiplex PCR; in TCRdb, only in-frame clones are kept and a portion is missing. The top ten hold about an eighth of the sample, which has under 600,000 clones, over 60% seen once. The specimen was PBMCs. These receptors all stem from a woman between 40 and 55 years old in good health. Some clones in this sample may be carry-over from other donors' samples. CDR3s include the opening cysteine and the closing phenylalanine or tryptophan. D genes are given only for firm matches. Expanded clones are given a class, and other clones once, few, many or no size at all.

j_call v_call clone_size d_call cdr3_nt cdr3_aa
TRBJ2-1 TRBV11-2 - TRBD2 TGTGCCAGCAGCTTATGGAAAGCGGGAGGTTACAATGAGCAGTTCTTC CASSLWKAGGYNEQFF
TRBJ2-6 TRBV28 - - TGTGCCAGCAGGCAGGGGGGAAATACTGGGGCCAACGTCCTGACTTTC CASRQGGNTGANVLTF
TRBJ2-2 TRBV11-2 - - TGTGCCAGCAGCTTTTCCTTGGGCACCGGGGAGCTGTTTTTT CASSFSLGTGELFF
TRBJ1-2 TRBV6-5 - TRBD1 TGTGCCAGCAGCCAGGGGGATGGCTACACCTTC CASSQGDGYTF
TRBJ2-2 TRBV13 - TRBD2 TGTGCCAGCAGCTTAGGCGGGAGGGCCATCGGGGAGCTGTTTTTT CASSLGGRAIGELFF
TRBJ2-1 TRBV5-6 - - TGTGCCAGCAGCTTGTGGTACAATGAGCAGTTCTTC CASSLWYNEQFF
TRBJ2-1 TRBV6-4 - - TGTGCCAGCAGTGACGTCCCGGAAGCCTACAATGAGCAGTTCTTC CASSDVPEAYNEQFF
TRBJ2-7 TRBV28 once TRBD1 TGTGCCAGCTTTCGTAACCGGGACAGGGTAGCACATCGGGACTTC CASFRNRDRVAHRDF
TRBJ2-1 TRBV18 - TRBD2 TGTGCCAGCTCACCAGGCCTAGCGGGCGCTAACAATGAGCAGTTCTTC CASSPGLAGANNEQFF
TRBJ2-7 TRBV5-5 - TRBD2 TGTGCCAGCAGTCGGGAGGGGATGCTACGTGAGCAGTACTTC CASSREGMLREQYF
TRBJ2-1 TRBV2 - TRBD2 TGTGCCAGCAGTGTGACTAGCGGGAGCAGGGTAGAGCAGTTCTTC CASSVTSGSRVEQFF
TRBJ2-3 TRBV7-3 - TRBD2 TGTGCCAGCAGCCCACGACTAGCGGGAGACGGCACAGATACGCAGTATTTT CASSPRLAGDGTDTQYF
TRBJ2-2 TRBV10-3 - TRBD1 TGTGCCATCAGTGGGGACAGGGGCCCTTTCGGGGAGCTGTTTTTT CAISGDRGPFGELFF
TRBJ2-3 TRBV7-9 few - TGTGCCAGCAGCTCAACTGACAGGTTCACAGATACGCAGTATTTT CASSSTDRFTDTQYF
TRBJ2-7 TRBV25-1 - - TGTGCCAGCAGTGAATGGGGAGAAACCTACGAGCAGTACTTC CASSEWGETYEQYF
TRBJ2-7 TRBV2 - - TGTGCCAGCACTTCGTCCAGGGGGGGTCCAGGCGAGCAGTACTTC CASTSSRGGPGEQYF
TRBJ1-4 TRBV4-1 - TRBD1 TGCGCCAGCAGCAGGGGGCGAGCGGAAAAACTGTTTTTT CASSRGRAEKLFF
TRBJ2-7 TRBV19 - - TGTGCCAGCACCCCTTGGGCGGGGTCCTACGAGCAGTACTTC CASTPWAGSYEQYF
TRBJ2-5 TRBV7-9 - - TGTGCCAGCACCCAGGTGGGCGGGCTAGAGACCCAGTACTTC CASTQVGGLETQYF
TRBJ1-2 TRBV11-2 few - TGTGCCAGCAGCGTTTCAGGGGCTCCGCTCGGTGGCTACACCTTC CASSVSGAPLGGYTF
TRBJ2-1 TRBV10-3 few TRBD2 TGTGCCATCAGCGATCCGAGCGGGAGGGCCTCCAATGAGCAGTTCTTC CAISDPSGRASNEQFF
TRBJ1-5 TRBV19 - - TGTGCCAGTAGTACATGGACAGCCTTATACAGCAATCAGCCCCAGCATTTT CASSTWTALYSNQPQHF